The T cell receptor (beta chain) under discussion was sequenced for a study of blood T cell repertoires in COVID-19. As for the study in general: COVID-19 samples, acute and convalescent, were from the United States, Italy and Spain. From T cells, B-cell-depleted T cells, or PBMCs came the material, which was cDNA or gDNA.

Some clones are missing from TCRdb's copy, which holds only in-frame ones; the method was immunoSEQ multiplex PCR. The repertoire has 150,000 or so clones, approximately 83% of them found once; the top ten carry around 10%. This CDR3 spans 15 amino acids. Per the germline V gene, CDR1 is LNHDA and CDR2 is SQIVND (reference sequence). The V gene lost 3 bases and the J gene lost 1 base, with 12 bases spanning the gap. Patients in Seattle were enrolled during active infection, then followed longitudinally. What was sequenced was peripheral blood. The receptor's source is a woman aged 55-69 years with COVID-19, enrolled during active disease. The gene calls are TRBV19 and TRBJ1-1; perhaps TRBD1 as D (5 bases). The CDR3 here is CASSIGQGRNTEAFF. CDR3 nucleotides: TGTGCCAGTAGTATTGGCCAGGGAAGGAACACTGAAGCTTTCTTT.